These 5 T cell receptor beta chains share one sample of origin, sequenced in a study of CD8 T cells in Susac syndrome. An amount of RNA that ranged from roughly 0.45 to 1 ug was reverse transcribed with random hexamers. In TCRdb, the immunoSEQ multiplex PCR reads were re-called with MiXCR into one record per CDR3 protein. Among 250,000 to 350,000 distinct CDR3 sequences listed, around 90% were seen once. Specimen: CD4+ T cells from PBMCs. The receptor source for this set is a human donor with multiple sclerosis.

J is TRBJ2-2 and V is TRBV12-3 or TRBV12-4; 7 nucleotides line up with TRBD2. After removal of 3 bases from V and 5 bases from J, the junction contained 6 bases not matched to a gene. The CDR3 length is 15 residues. The CDR3 DNA reads TGTGCCAGCAGTTTTCCCGGGAGGAAAACCGGGGAGCTGTTTTTT. Translation: CASSFPGRKTGELFF.

The table lists this clonotype with a count of one. The CDR3 loop reads CASSRVLAGTTGELFF. CDR3 sequence (DNA): TGTGCCAGCAGCCGAGTATTAGCGGGGACCACCGGGGAGCTGTTTTTT. V gene TRBV7-8 combines with J gene TRBJ2-2; TRBD2 agrees at 8 bases. V shed 5 bases, J shed 4 bases, and the junction held 9 bases outside the gene matches. This CDR3 has 16 residues. CDR1 and CDR2 (germline): SGHVS, FQNEAQ.

This clonotype was seen once. The chain combines TRBV28 with TRBJ1-6, with D unresolved. Germline V gene data show CDR1 as MDHEN and CDR2 as SYDVKM. V was trimmed by 2 bases and J by 8 bases, leaving 19 bases between them. This CDR3 contains 17 residues. The CDR3 DNA is TGTGCCAGCAGTTTACGCCTGCTAAGTCGATTGGATTCACCCCTCCACTTT. Translation: CASSLRLLSRLDSPLHF.

The J gene is TRBJ1-6, the V gene TRBV18, with D unresolved. The CDR3 extends over 14 amino acids. The V and J ends lost 4 bases and 10 bases respectively, with 14 bases between them. Germline V gives CDR1 KGHSH, CDR2 LQKENI. Here the CDR3 DNA reads TGTGCCAGCTCACTGGGCGTTGGATCATCACCCCTCCACTTT. Protein product: CASSLGVGSSPLHF.

The chain carries TRBV5-8 and TRBJ2-7; 9 bases are a match to TRBD1. The CDR3 length is 15 residues. CDR1 and CDR2 (germline): SGHTS, YDEGEE. V trimming: 1 base; J trimming: 5 bases; junction bases outside the gene matches: 7. The CDR3 bases are TGTGCCAGCAGCTTGATTGGACAGGGGATGGACGAGCAGTACTTC. Amino acids: CASSLIGQGMDEQYF.